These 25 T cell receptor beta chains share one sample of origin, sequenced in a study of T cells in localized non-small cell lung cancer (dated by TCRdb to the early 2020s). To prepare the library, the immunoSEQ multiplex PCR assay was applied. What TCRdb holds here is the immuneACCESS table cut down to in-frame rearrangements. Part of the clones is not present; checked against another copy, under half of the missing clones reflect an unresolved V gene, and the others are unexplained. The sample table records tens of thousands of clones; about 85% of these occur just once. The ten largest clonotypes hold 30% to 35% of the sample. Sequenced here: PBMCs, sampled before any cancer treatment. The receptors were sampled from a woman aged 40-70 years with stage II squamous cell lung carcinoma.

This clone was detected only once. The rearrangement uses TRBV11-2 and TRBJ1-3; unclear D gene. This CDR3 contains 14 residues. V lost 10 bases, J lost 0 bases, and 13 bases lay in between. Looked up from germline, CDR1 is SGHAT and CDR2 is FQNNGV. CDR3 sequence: CATSEQISGNTIYF. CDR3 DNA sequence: TGTGCCACCTCTGAACAGATCTCTGGAAACACCATATATTTT.

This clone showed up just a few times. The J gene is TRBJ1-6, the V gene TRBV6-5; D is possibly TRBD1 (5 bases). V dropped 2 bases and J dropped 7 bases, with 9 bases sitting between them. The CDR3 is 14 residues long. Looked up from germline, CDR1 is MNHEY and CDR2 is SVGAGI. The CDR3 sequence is CASSYGAGNSPLHF. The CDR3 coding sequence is TGTGCCAGCAGTTACGGAGCAGGGAATTCACCCCTCCACTTT.

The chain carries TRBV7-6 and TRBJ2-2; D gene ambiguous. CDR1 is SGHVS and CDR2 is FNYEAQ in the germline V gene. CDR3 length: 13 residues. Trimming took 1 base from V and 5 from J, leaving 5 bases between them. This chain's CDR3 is CASSLGRTGELFF. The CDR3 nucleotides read TGTGCCAGCAGCTTAGGAAGGACCGGGGAGCTGTTTTTT.

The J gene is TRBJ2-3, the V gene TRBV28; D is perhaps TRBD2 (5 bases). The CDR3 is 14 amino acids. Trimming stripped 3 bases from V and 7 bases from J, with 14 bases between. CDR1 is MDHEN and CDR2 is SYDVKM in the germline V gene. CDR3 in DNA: TGTGCCAGCAGTTTTAGGGTAGCGTCCAATACGCAGTATTTT. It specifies CASSFRVASNTQYF.

CDR3 loop: CASSAGTAGNTIYF. The CDR3 nucleotides are TGCGCCAGCAGCGCCGGGACAGCAGGAAACACCATATATTTT. The rearrangement joins TRBV5-1 to TRBJ1-3; 7 positions agree with TRBD1. CDR1 is SGHRS and CDR2 is YFSETQ in the germline V gene. The CDR3 spans 14 residues. Trimming at V came to 4 bases and at J to 4 bases, leaving 5 bases not matched to a gene.

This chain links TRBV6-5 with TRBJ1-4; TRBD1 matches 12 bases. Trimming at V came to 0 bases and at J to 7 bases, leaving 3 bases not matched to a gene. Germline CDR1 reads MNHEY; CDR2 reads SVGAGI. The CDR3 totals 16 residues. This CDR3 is CASSYSGTGGSEKLFF. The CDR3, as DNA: TGTGCCAGCAGTTACTCTGGGACAGGGGGCTCTGAAAAACTGTTTTTT.

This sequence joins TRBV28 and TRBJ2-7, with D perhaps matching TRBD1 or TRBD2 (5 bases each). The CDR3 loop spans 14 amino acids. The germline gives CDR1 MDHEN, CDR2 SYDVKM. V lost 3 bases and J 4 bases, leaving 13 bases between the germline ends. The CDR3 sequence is CASSFELEGYEQYF. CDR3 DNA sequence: TGTGCCAGCAGTTTCGAACTAGAGGGGTACGAGCAGTACTTC.

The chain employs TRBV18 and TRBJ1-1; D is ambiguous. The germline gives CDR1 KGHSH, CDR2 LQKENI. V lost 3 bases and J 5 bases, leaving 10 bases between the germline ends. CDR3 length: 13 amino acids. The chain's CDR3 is CASSPTEETEAFF. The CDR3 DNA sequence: TGTGCCAGCTCACCGACTGAGGAAACTGAAGCTTTCTTT. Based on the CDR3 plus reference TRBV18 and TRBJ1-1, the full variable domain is NAGVMQNPRHLVRRRGQEARLRCSPMKGHSHVYWYRQLPEEGLKFMVYLQKENIIDESGMPKERFSAEFPKEGPSILRIQQVVRGDSAAYFCASSPTEETEAFFGQGTRLTVV.

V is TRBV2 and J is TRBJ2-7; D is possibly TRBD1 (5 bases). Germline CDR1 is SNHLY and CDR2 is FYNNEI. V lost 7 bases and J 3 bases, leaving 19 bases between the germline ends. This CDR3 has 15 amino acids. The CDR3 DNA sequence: TGTGCCAGCAAACAGGACATACCGCGTGGCTACGAGCAGTACGTC. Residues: CASKQDIPRGYEQYV.

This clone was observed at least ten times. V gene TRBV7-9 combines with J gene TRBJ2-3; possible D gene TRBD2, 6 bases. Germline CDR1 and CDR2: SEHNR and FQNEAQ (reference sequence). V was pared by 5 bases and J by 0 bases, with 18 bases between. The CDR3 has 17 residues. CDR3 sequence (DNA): TGTGCCAGCAGCGGGACTCCGCGAGCCACTAGCACAGATACGCAGTATTTT. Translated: CASSGTPRATSTDTQYF.

The chain's CDR3 is CATSREYGTGNTGELFF. The CDR3 DNA reads TGTGCCACCAGCAGAGAATACGGGACAGGGAACACCGGGGAGCTGTTTTTT. This chain connects TRBV15 to TRBJ2-2; 8 nucleotides align to TRBD1. The CDR3 covers 17 residues. Trimming cost V 0 bases and J 1 base; bases outside gene matches: 4. The V gene's germline CDR1 is LNHNV and CDR2 YYDKDF (reference sequence).

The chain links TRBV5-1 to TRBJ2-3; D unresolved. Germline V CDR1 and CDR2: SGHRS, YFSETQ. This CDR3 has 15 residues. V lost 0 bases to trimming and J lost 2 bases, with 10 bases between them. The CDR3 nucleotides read TGCGCCAGCAGCTTGGCCCGGGTTGACACAGATACGCAGTATTTT. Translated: CASSLARVDTDTQYF.

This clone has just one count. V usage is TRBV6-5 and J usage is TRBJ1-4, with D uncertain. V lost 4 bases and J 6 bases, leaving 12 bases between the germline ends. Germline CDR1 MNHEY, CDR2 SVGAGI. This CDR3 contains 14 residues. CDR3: CASSSSSYYEKLFF. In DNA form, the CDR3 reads TGTGCCAGCAGTTCCTCCAGTTATTATGAAAAACTGTTTTTT.

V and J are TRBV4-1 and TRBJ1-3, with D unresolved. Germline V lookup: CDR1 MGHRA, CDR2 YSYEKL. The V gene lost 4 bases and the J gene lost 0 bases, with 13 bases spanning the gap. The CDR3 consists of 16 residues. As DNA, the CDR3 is TGCGCCAGCAGCCCTTCCGGACCGTTCTCTGGAAACACCATATATTTT. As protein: CASSPSGPFSGNTIYF.

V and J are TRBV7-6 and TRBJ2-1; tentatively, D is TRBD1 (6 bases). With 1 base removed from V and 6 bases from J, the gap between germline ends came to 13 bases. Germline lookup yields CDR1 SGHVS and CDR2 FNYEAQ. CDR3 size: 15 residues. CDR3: CASSLVQGMGNEQFF. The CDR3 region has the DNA TGTGCCAGCAGCTTAGTACAGGGTATGGGCAATGAGCAGTTCTTC. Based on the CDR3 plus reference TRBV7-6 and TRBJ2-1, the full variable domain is GAGVSQSPRYKVTKRGQDVALRCDPISGHVSLYWYRQALGQGPEFLTYFNYEAQQDKSGLPNDRFSAERPEGSISTLTIQRTEQRDSAMYRCASSLVQGMGNEQFFGPGTRLTVL.

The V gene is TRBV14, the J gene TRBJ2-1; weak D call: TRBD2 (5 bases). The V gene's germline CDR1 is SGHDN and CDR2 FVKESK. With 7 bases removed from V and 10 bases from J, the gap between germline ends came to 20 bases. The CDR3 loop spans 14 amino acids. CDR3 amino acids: CASKRSGAYREQFF. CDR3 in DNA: TGTGCCAGCAAAAGAAGCGGAGCTTATAGGGAGCAGTTCTTC. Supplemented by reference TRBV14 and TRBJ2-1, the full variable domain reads EAGVTQFPSHSVIEKGQTVTLRCDPISGHDNLYWYRRVMGKEIKFLLHFVKESKQDESGMPNNRFLAERTGGTYSTLKVQPAELEDSGVYFCASKRSGAYREQFFGPGTRLTVL.

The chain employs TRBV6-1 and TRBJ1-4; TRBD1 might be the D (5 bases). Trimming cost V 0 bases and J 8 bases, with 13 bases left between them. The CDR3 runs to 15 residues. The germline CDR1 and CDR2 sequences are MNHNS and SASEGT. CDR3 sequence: CASSEARGGVEKLFF. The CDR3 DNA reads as TGTGCCAGCAGTGAAGCCCGGGGCGGAGTAGAAAAACTGTTTTTT.

Written as DNA, the CDR3 is TGTGCCAGCAGTTTATCTCGACAGGGGGCAATAGGAGGCTACACCTTC. This translates into CASSLSRQGAIGGYTF. J is TRBJ1-2 and V is TRBV27; 10 bases are a match to TRBD1. This CDR3 comprises 16 residues. V dropped 0 bases and J dropped 8; count of bases not matched to a gene: 9. Per the germline V gene, CDR1 is MNHEY and CDR2 is SMNVEV (reference sequence).

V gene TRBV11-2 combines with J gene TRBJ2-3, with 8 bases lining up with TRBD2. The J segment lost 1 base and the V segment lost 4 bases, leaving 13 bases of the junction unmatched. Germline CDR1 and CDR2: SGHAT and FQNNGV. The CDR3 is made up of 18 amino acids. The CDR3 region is CASSSSGGLAGRTDTQYF. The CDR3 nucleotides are TGTGCCAGCAGCTCTAGTGGGGGTTTAGCGGGACGCACAGATACGCAGTATTTT.

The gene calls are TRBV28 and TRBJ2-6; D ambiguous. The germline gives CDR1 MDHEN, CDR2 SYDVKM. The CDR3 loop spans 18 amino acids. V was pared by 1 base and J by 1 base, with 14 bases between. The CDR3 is CASSLFGSLRSGANVLTF. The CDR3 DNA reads TGTGCCAGCAGTTTATTCGGAAGTCTACGGTCTGGGGCCAACGTCCTGACTTTC.

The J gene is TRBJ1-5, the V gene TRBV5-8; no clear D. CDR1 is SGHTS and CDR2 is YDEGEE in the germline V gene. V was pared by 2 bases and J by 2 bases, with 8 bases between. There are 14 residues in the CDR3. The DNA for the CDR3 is TGTGCCAGCAGCTTAGGGTTCGGCAATCAGCCCCAGCATTTT. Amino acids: CASSLGFGNQPQHF.

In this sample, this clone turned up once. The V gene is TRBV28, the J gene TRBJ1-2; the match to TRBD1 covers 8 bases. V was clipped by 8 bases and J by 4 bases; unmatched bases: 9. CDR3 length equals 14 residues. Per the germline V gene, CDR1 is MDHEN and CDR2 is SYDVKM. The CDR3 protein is CASQQGGISYGYTF. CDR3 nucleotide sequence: TGTGCCAGCCAACAGGGGGGGATCTCCTATGGCTACACCTTC.

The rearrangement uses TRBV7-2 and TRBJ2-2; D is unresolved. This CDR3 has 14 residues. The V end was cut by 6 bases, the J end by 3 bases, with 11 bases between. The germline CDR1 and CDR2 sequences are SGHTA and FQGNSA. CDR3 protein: CASRPNLDTGELFF. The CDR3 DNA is TGTGCCAGCAGGCCAAATCTGGACACCGGGGAGCTGTTTTTT.

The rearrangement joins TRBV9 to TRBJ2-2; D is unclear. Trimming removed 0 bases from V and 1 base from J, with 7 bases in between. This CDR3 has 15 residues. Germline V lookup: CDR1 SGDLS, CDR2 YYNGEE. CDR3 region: CASSVAQMNTGELFF. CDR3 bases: TGTGCCAGCAGCGTAGCACAGATGAACACCGGGGAGCTGTTTTTT. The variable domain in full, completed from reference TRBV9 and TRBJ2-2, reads DSGVTQTPKHLITATGQRVTLRCSPRSGDLSVYWYQQSLDQGLQFLIQYYNGEERAKGNILERFSAQQFPDLHSELNLSSLELGDSALYFCASSVAQMNTGELFFGEGSRLTVL.

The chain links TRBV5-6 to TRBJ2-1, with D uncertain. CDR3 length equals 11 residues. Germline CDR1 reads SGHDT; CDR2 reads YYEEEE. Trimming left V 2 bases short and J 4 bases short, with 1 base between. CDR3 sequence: CASSLYNEQFF. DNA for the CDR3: TGTGCCAGCAGCTTATACAATGAGCAGTTCTTC.